Below, 19 T cell receptor beta chains from the same sample are listed, as sequenced in a study of T cell changes during pregnancy in multiple sclerosis. Here immunoSEQ multiplex PCR was the method, and the copy in TCRdb shows in-frame clones only, minus some. The sample includes about 31,000 clones, 90% of them seen just once. This specimen consisted of CD8+ T cells from peripheral blood mononuclear cells, obtained in the second trimester of pregnancy. These receptors came from a female donor with multiple sclerosis, enrolled in a pregnancy study.

The chain is built from TRBV5-4 and TRBJ2-7, with 9 bases that match TRBD1. The V gene's germline CDR1 is SGHNT and CDR2 YYREEE (reference sequence). This CDR3 contains 14 residues. V lost 0 bases to trimming and J lost 2 bases; unmatched junction nucleotides: 0. CDR3 bases: TGTGCCAGCAGCTTGGGGGACAGGGCCTACGAGCAGTACTTC. It translates to CASSLGDRAYEQYF.

J is TRBJ2-2 and V is TRBV4-1; D perhaps matches TRBD2 (6 bases). Germline-derived CDR1 and CDR2 are MGHRA and YSYEKL. The V end lost 3 bases, the J end lost 1 base, and 12 bases lay between the germline ends. The CDR3 length is 16 residues. The CDR3 sequence: CASSQAGGGNTGELFF. CDR3 DNA sequence: TGCGCCAGCAGCCAGGCCGGGGGAGGGAACACCGGGGAGCTGTTTTTT.

V and J are TRBV4-1 and TRBJ2-7; maybe TRBD1 (5 bases). Germline values: CDR1 MGHRA, CDR2 YSYEKL. The CDR3 totals 15 residues. Trimming stripped 0 bases from V and 0 bases from J, with 9 bases between. CDR3 protein: CASSQDLDSSYEQYF. DNA for the CDR3: TGCGCCAGCAGCCAAGATCTCGACAGCTCCTACGAGCAGTACTTC.

CDR3 DNA sequence: TGTGCCAGCAGTTTAAGTGGCAGGGGATCCTACGAGCAGTACTTC. Amino acids: CASSLSGRGSYEQYF. The gene calls are TRBV27 and TRBJ2-7; D is possibly TRBD1 (6 bases). V was trimmed by 2 bases and J by 1 base, leaving 12 bases between them. Germline values: CDR1 MNHEY, CDR2 SMNVEV (reference sequence). CDR3 length: 15 residues.

The CDR3: CASSHLPGTQETQYF. CDR3 DNA sequence: TGTGCCAGCAGTCACCTACCGGGAACTCAAGAGACCCAGTACTTC. V is TRBV28 and J is TRBJ2-5; possibly TRBD2 for D (5 bases). Germline CDR1 reads MDHEN; CDR2 reads SYDVKM. V was clipped by 5 bases and J by 2 bases, with 15 bases between them. The CDR3 contains 15 residues.

This chain links TRBV5-1 with TRBJ2-2; no clear D. The CDR3 contains 15 residues. The germline V gene encodes CDR1 SGHRS and CDR2 YFSETQ. V lost 1 base to trimming and J lost 2 bases, with 9 bases between them. CDR3 amino acids: CASSLTDSNTGELFF. CDR3 nucleotides: TGCGCCAGCAGCTTGACAGATTCTAACACCGGGGAGCTGTTTTTT. The full variable domain, in which reference TRBV5-1 and TRBJ2-2 provide the parts outside the CDR3, is KAGVTQTPRYLIKTRGQQVTLSCSPISGHRSVSWYQQTPGQGLQFLFEYFSETQRNKGNFPGRFSGRQFSNSRSEMNVSTLELGDSALYLCASSLTDSNTGELFFGEGSRLTVL.

The chain links TRBV27 to TRBJ1-2, with 10 bases matching TRBD1. The V gene's germline CDR1 is MNHEY and CDR2 SMNVEV (reference sequence). The V segment lost 4 bases and the J segment 5 bases; nucleotides outside the gene matches: 10. The CDR3 spans 16 residues. DNA of the CDR3: TGTGCCAGCAGTTCTGAACCCGGGACAGGGGTTTATGGCTACACCTTC. Its translation: CASSSEPGTGVYGYTF.

The chain couples TRBV28 to TRBJ2-3, with 8 bases lining up with TRBD2. J gave up 1 base and V 7 bases, and 4 bases lay outside the gene matches. Germline V gene lookup returns CDR1 MDHEN and CDR2 SYDVKM. CDR3 size: 14 residues. The DNA of the CDR3 is TGTGCCAGCATCTTCGGGGGGGGCACAGATACGCAGTATTTT. This encodes CASIFGGGTDTQYF.

The rearrangement links TRBV27 to TRBJ2-7, with TRBD1 matching 8 bases. CDR1 and CDR2 (germline): MNHEY, SMNVEV (reference sequence). With V trimmed by 5 bases and J by 2 bases, 2 bases remained unmatched. This CDR3 contains 13 residues. The CDR3 nucleotides read TGTGCCAGCAGTGCGGGACAGGCCTACGAGCAGTACTTC. It yields the protein CASSAGQAYEQYF.

The chain has TRBV13 and TRBJ1-1; 8 bases map to TRBD1. With V trimmed by 4 bases and J by 4 bases, 5 bases remained unmatched. The CDR3 has 14 residues. CDR1 is PRHDT and CDR2 is FYEKMQ in the germline V gene (reference sequence). The CDR3 reads CASSYTGGSTEAFF. Written as DNA, the CDR3 is TGTGCCAGCAGCTATACAGGGGGAAGCACTGAAGCTTTCTTT.

The table lists this clone with a count of one. The chain joins TRBV4-1 to TRBJ2-2; 10 nucleotides agree with TRBD1. The CDR3 has 16 residues. The germline V gene has CDR1 MGHRA and CDR2 YSYEKL. The V segment lost 3 bases and the J segment 6 bases; nucleotides outside the gene matches: 7. The CDR3: CASSHPRGTGAGELFF. CDR3 nucleotide sequence: TGCGCCAGCAGCCATCCCCGAGGGACAGGGGCCGGGGAGCTGTTTTTT.

In nucleotides, the CDR3 is TGCGCCAGCAGCCAATTACCCCCTGGCGGGACTTCCCACAATGAGCAGTTCTTC. Its translation: CASSQLPPGGTSHNEQFF. The chain is built from TRBV4-3 and TRBJ2-1; TRBD2 is a possible D gene (6 bases). With 2 bases removed from V and 5 bases from J, the gap between germline ends came to 22 bases. CDR1 is LGHNA, CDR2 YSLEER, per germline. The CDR3 length is 18 residues.

The chain combines TRBV19 with TRBJ1-2, with 8 bases matching TRBD1. Trimming removed 3 bases from V and 5 bases from J; junction bases left unmatched: 5. Germline V gives CDR1 LNHDA, CDR2 SQIVND (reference sequence). The CDR3 totals 14 residues. The CDR3 DNA is TGTGCCAGTAGTATCGGGACAGGAGTTTATGGCTACACCTTC. Translating it yields CASSIGTGVYGYTF.

The V call is TRBV30, the J call TRBJ1-2, with unresolved D. Germline CDR1 reads GTSNPN; CDR2 reads SVGIG (reference sequence). This CDR3 comprises 13 residues. Trimming shortened V by 7 bases and J by 0 bases, and 12 bases separated the two germline ends. The chain's CDR3 is CASLDSANYGYTF. CDR3 DNA sequence: TGTGCCTCACTTGACTCAGCTAACTATGGCTACACCTTC.

V is TRBV7-9 and J is TRBJ1-2; TRBD1 agrees at 9 bases. This CDR3 contains 16 residues. V was pared by 5 bases and J by 5 bases, with 12 bases of the junction left unmatched. The germline CDR1 and CDR2 sequences are SEHNR and FQNEAQ (reference sequence). This CDR3 is CASSPRQGVGFYGYTF. CDR3 coding DNA: TGTGCCAGCAGCCCACGACAGGGGGTAGGATTTTATGGCTACACCTTC.

The chain uses TRBV19 and TRBJ2-1; possibly TRBD2 for D (5 bases). There are 16 residues in the CDR3. V was pared by 2 bases and J by 0 bases, with 11 bases between. Germline CDR1 reads LNHDA; CDR2 reads SQIVND (reference sequence). For the CDR3, the DNA is TGTGCCAGTAGTATAAGCGGCGGGCACTCCTACAATGAGCAGTTCTTC. Encoded protein: CASSISGGHSYNEQFF.

The chain employs TRBV11-2 and TRBJ1-4; D gene unclear. V was trimmed by 4 bases and J by 0 bases, leaving 12 bases between them. The CDR3 has 16 residues. The germline gives CDR1 SGHAT, CDR2 FQNNGV. CDR3 sequence: CASSYNPEATNEKLFF. In nucleotides, the CDR3 is TGTGCCAGCAGCTACAACCCCGAGGCAACTAATGAAAAACTGTTTTTT.

The chain couples TRBV7-2 to TRBJ2-7; TRBD2 matches at 11 bases. V lost 6 bases, J lost 2 bases, and 9 bases stayed unmatched. CDR1 is SGHTA and CDR2 is FQGNSA in the germline V gene. The CDR3 contains 16 residues. The DNA for the CDR3 is TGTGCCAGCAGGGTCCGCCTAGCGGGAGGCGCCTACGAGCAGTACTTC. Amino acids: CASRVRLAGGAYEQYF.

The chain combines TRBV28 with TRBJ1-6; D might be TRBD1 (5 bases). Per the germline V gene, CDR1 is MDHEN and CDR2 is SYDVKM. This CDR3 spans 12 amino acids. The CDR3 loop is CASAGYNSPLHF. The CDR3 DNA sequence: TGTGCGAGCGCAGGGTATAATTCACCCCTCCACTTT. Combining the CDR3 with reference TRBV28 and TRBJ1-6 gives the whole variable domain DVKVTQSSRYLVKRTGEKVFLECVQDMDHENMFWYRQDPGLGLRLIYFSYDVKMKEKGDIPEGYSVSREKKERFSLILESASTNQTSMYLCASAGYNSPLHFGNGTRLTVT.